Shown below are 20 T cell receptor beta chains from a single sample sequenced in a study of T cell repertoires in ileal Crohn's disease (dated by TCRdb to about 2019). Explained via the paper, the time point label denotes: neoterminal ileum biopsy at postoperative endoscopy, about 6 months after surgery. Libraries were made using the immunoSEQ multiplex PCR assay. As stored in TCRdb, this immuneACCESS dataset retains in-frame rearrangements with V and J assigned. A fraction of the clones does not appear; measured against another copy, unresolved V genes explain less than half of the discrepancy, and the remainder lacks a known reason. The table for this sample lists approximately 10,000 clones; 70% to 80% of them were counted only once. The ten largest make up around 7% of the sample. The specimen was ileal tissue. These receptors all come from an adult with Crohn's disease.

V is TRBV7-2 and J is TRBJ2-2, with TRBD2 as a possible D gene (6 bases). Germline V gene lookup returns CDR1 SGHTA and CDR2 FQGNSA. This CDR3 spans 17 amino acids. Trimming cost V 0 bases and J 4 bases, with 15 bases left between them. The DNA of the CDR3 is TGTGCCAGCAGCTTAGCGCGGGGCGGGGCGGTCACCGGGGAGCTGTTTTTT. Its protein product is CASSLARGGAVTGELFF.

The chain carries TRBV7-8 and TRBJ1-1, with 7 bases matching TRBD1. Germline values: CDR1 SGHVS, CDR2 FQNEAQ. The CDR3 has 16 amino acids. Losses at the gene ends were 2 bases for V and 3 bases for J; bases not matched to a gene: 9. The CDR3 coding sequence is TGTGCCAGCAGCTTATCAAGGACAGGAGCATACACTGAAGCTTTCTTT. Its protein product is CASSLSRTGAYTEAFF. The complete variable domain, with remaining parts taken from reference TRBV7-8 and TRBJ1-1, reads GAGVSQSPRYKVAKRGQDVALRCDPISGHVSLFWYQQALGQGPEFLTYFQNEAQLDKSGLPSDRFFAERPEGSVSTLKIQRTQQEDSAVYLCASSLSRTGAYTEAFFGQGTRLTVV.

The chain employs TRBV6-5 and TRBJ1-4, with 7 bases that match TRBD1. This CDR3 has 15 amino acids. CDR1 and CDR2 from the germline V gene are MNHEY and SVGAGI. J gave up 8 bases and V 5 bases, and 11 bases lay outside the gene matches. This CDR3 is CASSVRQGVREKLFF. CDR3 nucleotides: TGTGCCAGCAGTGTGAGACAGGGAGTAAGGGAAAAACTGTTTTTT.

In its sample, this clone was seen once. The CDR3 DNA reads TGTGCCAGTAGTATTACCGGGATGTACGAGACCCAGTACTTC. This codes for CASSITGMYETQYF. This chain joins TRBV19 and TRBJ2-5; D is perhaps TRBD2 (5 bases). Trimming left V 3 bases short and J 5 bases short, with 13 bases between. Germline-derived CDR1 and CDR2 are LNHDA and SQIVND (reference sequence). The CDR3 spans 14 residues.

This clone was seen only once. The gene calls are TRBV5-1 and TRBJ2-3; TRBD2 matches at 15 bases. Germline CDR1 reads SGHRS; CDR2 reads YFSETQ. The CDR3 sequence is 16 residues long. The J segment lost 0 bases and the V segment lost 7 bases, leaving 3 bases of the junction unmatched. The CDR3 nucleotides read TGCGCCAGCGCGGGACTAGCGGGGGGTAGCACAGATACGCAGTATTTT. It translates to CASAGLAGGSTDTQYF.

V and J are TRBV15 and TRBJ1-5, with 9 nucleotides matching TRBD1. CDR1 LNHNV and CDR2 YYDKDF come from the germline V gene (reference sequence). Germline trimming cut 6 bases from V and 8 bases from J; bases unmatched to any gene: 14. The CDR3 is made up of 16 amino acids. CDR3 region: CATRGQGLTDRKPQHF. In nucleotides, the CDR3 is TGTGCCACCAGGGGACAGGGCCTTACGGATAGGAAGCCCCAGCATTTT.

The CDR3 sequence is CASSYSGVETQYF. Written as DNA, the CDR3 is TGTGCCAGCAGCTATTCGGGAGTGGAGACCCAGTACTTC. This chain uses TRBV7-9 with TRBJ2-5; maybe TRBD2 (6 bases). The CDR3 is 13 residues long. The V end was cut by 4 bases, the J end by 5 bases, with 11 bases between. Germline V CDR1 and CDR2: SEHNR, FQNEAQ (reference sequence).

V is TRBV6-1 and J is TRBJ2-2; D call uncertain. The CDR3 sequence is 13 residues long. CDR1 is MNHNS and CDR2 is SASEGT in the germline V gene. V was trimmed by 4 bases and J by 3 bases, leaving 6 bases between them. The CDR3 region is CASSGQDTGELFF. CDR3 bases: TGTGCCAGCAGTGGGCAGGACACCGGGGAGCTGTTTTTT.

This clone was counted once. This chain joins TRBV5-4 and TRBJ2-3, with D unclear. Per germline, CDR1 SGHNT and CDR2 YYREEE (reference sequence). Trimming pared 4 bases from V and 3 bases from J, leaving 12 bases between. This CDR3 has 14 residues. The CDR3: CASSPRLETDTQYF. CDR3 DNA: TGTGCCAGCAGCCCAAGGCTAGAAACAGATACGCAGTATTTT.

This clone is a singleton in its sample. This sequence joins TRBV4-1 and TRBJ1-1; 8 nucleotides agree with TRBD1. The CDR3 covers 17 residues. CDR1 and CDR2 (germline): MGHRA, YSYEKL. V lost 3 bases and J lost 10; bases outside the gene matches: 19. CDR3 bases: TGCGCCAGCAGCCACAAACCCGGAGCAGGGGGCTCCCTGGGAGCTTTCTTT. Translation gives CASSHKPGAGGSLGAFF.

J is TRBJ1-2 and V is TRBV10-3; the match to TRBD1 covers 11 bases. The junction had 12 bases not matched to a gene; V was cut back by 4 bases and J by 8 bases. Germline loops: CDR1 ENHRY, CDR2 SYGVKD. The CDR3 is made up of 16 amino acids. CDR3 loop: CAISVILRTGGDGYTF. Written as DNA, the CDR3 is TGTGCCATCAGTGTGATATTAAGGACAGGGGGCGACGGCTACACCTTC.

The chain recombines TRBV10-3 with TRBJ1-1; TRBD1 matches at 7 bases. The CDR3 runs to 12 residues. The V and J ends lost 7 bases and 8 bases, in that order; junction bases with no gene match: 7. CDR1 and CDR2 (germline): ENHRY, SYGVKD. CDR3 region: CAIISDRREAFF. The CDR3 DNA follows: TGTGCCATCATATCGGACAGGAGAGAAGCTTTCTTT.

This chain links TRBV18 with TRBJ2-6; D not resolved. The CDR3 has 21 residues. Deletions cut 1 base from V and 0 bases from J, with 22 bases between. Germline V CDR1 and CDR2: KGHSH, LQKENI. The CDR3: CASSPQKVSSTSSSGANVLTF. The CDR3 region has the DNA TGTGCCAGCTCACCACAGAAAGTGAGTTCCACCTCGAGCTCTGGGGCCAACGTCCTGACTTTC.

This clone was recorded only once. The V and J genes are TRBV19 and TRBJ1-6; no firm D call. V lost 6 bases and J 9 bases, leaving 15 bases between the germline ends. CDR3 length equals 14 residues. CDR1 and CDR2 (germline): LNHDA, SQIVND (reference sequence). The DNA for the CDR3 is TGTGCCAGTAGACGGGAAGGATCTTCTTCACCCCTCCACTTT. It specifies CASRREGSSSPLHF.

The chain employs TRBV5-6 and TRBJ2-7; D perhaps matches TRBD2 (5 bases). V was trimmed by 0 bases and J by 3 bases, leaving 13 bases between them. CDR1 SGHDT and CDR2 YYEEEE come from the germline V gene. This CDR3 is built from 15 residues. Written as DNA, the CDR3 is TGTGCCAGCAGCTTGGCCCCGGGAAAGATCTACGAGCAGTACTTC. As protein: CASSLAPGKIYEQYF.

This CDR3 reads CASSLTGTYEQYF. The CDR3 DNA sequence: TGTGCCAGCAGTTTGACAGGGACCTACGAGCAGTACTTC. The chain joins TRBV27 to TRBJ2-7, with 7 bases that match TRBD1. V dropped 3 bases and J dropped 2; count of bases not matched to a gene: 1. CDR3 size: 13 residues. Germline V gene sequence: CDR1 MNHEY, CDR2 SMNVEV (reference sequence).

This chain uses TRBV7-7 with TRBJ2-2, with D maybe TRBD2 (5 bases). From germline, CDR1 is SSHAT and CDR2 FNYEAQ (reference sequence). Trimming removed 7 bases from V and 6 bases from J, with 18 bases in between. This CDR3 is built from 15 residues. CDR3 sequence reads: CASTLEGFEAGELFF. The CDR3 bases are TGTGCCAGCACCCTCGAGGGTTTCGAGGCCGGGGAGCTGTTTTTT. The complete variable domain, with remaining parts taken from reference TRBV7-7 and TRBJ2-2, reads GAGVSQSPRYKVTKRGQDVTLRCDPISSHATLYWYQQALGQGPEFLTYFNYEAQPDKSGLPSDRFSAERPEGSISTLTIQRTEQRDSAMYRCASTLEGFEAGELFFGEGSRLTVL.

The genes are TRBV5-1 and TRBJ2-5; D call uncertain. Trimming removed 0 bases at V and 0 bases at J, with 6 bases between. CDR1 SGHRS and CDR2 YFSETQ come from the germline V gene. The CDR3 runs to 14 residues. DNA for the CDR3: TGCGCCAGCAGCTTGGTACAGAACCAAGAGACCCAGTACTTC. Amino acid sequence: CASSLVQNQETQYF.

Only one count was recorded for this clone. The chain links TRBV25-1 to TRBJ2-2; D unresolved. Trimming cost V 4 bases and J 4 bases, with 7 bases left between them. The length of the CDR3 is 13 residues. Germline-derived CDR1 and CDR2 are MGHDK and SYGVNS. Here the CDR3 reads CASSGYSTGELFF. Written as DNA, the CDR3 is TGTGCCAGCAGTGGGTACTCCACCGGGGAGCTGTTTTTT.

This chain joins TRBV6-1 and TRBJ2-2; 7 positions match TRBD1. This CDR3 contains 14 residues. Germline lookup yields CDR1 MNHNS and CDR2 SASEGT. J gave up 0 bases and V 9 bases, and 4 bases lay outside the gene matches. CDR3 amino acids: CASRQGTNTGELFF. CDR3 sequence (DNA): TGTGCCAGTAGACAGGGTACGAACACCGGGGAGCTGTTTTTT.